The 29 T cell receptor beta chains presented below share a single source sample, sequenced in a study of beta chain features in type 1 diabetes. No antigen is known for these receptors. What was sequenced were expressed TCRB transcripts, since all of the isolated RNA had been reverse transcribed. Assay: immunoSEQ multiplex PCR; the TCRdb copy retains only in-frame clones and omits some. This sample has hundreds of thousands of clones; 11% to 15% occur once, and the top ten carry less than 0.04%. Study-level points and caveats: TCRB CDR3s were moderately but significantly shorter in Type 1 diabetes patients in all four CD4+ subsets.

What was sequenced was naive CD4+ T cells from blood. The receptors stem from a man aged 18 to 35 with type 1 diabetes.

In regard to this clone: Mismatch with germline at one junction end may stem from a read error. This chain joins TRBV7-9 and TRBJ1-1, with 11 bases matching TRBD1. CDR3 length equals 15 residues. Germline V gene sequence: CDR1 SEHNR, CDR2 FQNEAQ (reference sequence). CDR3 loop: CASRLFGTGGDEAFF. DNA for the CDR3: TGTGCCAGCCGCTTGTTCGGGACAGGGGGTGATGAAGCTTTCTTT.

V and J are TRBV4-1 and TRBJ2-7; D might be TRBD2 (5 bases). The V end was cut by 3 bases, the J end by 4 bases, with 25 bases between. Germline CDR1 reads MGHRA; CDR2 reads YSYEKL. The length of the CDR3 is 18 residues. In nucleotides, the CDR3 is TGCGCCAGCAGCCACCCCTCGACTGGAGGAGCGTCCGGTTACGAGCAGTACTTC. It is translated as CASSHPSTGGASGYEQYF.

The gene calls are TRBV7-2 and TRBJ2-5, with 7 bases aligning to TRBD1. The junction had 2 bases not matched to a gene; V was cut back by 0 bases and J by 4 bases. Germline assignment: CDR1 SGHTA and CDR2 FQGNSA. The CDR3 runs to 14 residues. The CDR3: CASSLAEGAETQYF. The CDR3 bases are TGTGCCAGCAGCTTAGCTGAGGGGGCAGAGACCCAGTACTTC.

This clone was seen just once. V is TRBV11-1 and J is TRBJ2-1; tentatively, D is TRBD2 (6 bases). The CDR3 sequence is 15 residues long. Germline loops: CDR1 SGHAT, CDR2 FQDESV (reference sequence). The V gene lost 4 bases and the J gene lost 7 bases, with 17 bases spanning the gap. The CDR3 sequence: CASSSRGGVGNEQFF. CDR3 bases: TGTGCCAGCAGCTCCCGCGGAGGGGTTGGGAATGAGCAGTTCTTC.

This clone was observed a few times. The rearrangement links TRBV6-1 to TRBJ1-1; 7 bases agree with TRBD1. V was pared by 8 bases and J by 0 bases, with 6 bases of the junction left unmatched. The CDR3 is 14 amino acids. CDR1 and CDR2 from the germline V gene are MNHNS and SASEGT. In DNA form, the CDR3 reads TGTGCCAGCGGAAGGGACAGTCTGAACACTGAAGCTTTCTTT. Translated: CASGRDSLNTEAFF.

The chain links TRBV7-9 to TRBJ1-4; no reliable D call. The CDR3 totals 14 residues. V lost 5 bases, J lost 8 bases, and 15 bases lay in between. CDR1 and CDR2 (germline): SEHNR, FQNEAQ (reference sequence). CDR3 in DNA: TGTGCCAGCAGCCCCGGAGGAACGTACGAAAAACTGTTTTTT. As protein: CASSPGGTYEKLFF.

In its sample, this clone was seen a few times. The V and J genes are TRBV18 and TRBJ2-1, with TRBD2 identical over 9 bases. Germline loops: CDR1 KGHSH, CDR2 LQKENI. The length of the CDR3 is 17 residues. Trimming removed 3 bases from V and 6 bases from J; junction bases left unmatched: 12. The CDR3 sequence: CASSPNSGGPKGNEQFF. The CDR3 DNA reads as TGTGCCAGCTCACCGAACAGCGGGGGGCCCAAGGGCAATGAGCAGTTCTTC. The whole variable domain, remainder taken from reference TRBV18 and TRBJ2-1, is NAGVMQNPRHLVRRRGQEARLRCSPMKGHSHVYWYRQLPEEGLKFMVYLQKENIIDESGMPKERFSAEFPKEGPSILRIQQVVRGDSAAYFCASSPNSGGPKGNEQFFGPGTRLTVL.

The V call is TRBV6-4, the J call TRBJ2-3, with D maybe TRBD2 (5 bases). Germline V CDR1 and CDR2: MRHNA, SNTAGT. CDR3 length: 14 residues. V lost 0 bases and J 9 bases, leaving 13 bases between the germline ends. CDR3 coding DNA: TGTGCCAGCAGTGACTCGACCGGGCCGGGGACGCAGTATTTT. Encoded protein: CASSDSTGPGTQYF.

The chain links TRBV27 to TRBJ2-7; 7 bases align to TRBD1. From germline, CDR1 is MNHEY and CDR2 SMNVEV (reference sequence). This CDR3 contains 14 residues. V shed 7 bases, J shed 1 base, and the junction held 7 bases outside the gene matches. The CDR3 DNA is TGTGCCAGCACCCCCGCGACAGGGTCCTACGAGCAGTACTTC. Translated: CASTPATGSYEQYF.

The table lists this clone with a few counts. The gene calls are TRBV6-1 and TRBJ2-2; D not certain. Trimming removed 2 bases from V and 7 bases from J, with 11 bases in between. Germline V lookup: CDR1 MNHNS, CDR2 SASEGT. This CDR3 contains 14 residues. The CDR3 protein is CASSEQPGYGELFF. The CDR3 nucleotides are TGTGCCAGCAGTGAACAGCCTGGATACGGGGAGCTGTTTTTT.

A few counts support this clone. The DNA for the CDR3 is TGTGCCACCGCCAGGTCCTACAATGAGCAGTTCTTC. It encodes CATARSYNEQFF. The chain has TRBV7-9 and TRBJ2-1; D unclear. With 10 bases removed from V and 1 base from J, the gap between germline ends came to 8 bases. Germline CDR1 and CDR2: SEHNR and FQNEAQ (reference sequence). The CDR3 has 12 amino acids.

This chain connects TRBV7-3 to TRBJ1-2; 8 bases line up with TRBD1. The CDR3 contains 14 residues. The V and J ends lost 6 bases and 4 bases, in that order; junction bases with no gene match: 7. The V gene's germline CDR1 is SGHTA and CDR2 FQGTGA. CDR3 amino acids: CASSQGQEAYGYTF. The CDR3 DNA follows: TGTGCCAGCAGTCAGGGACAGGAGGCCTATGGCTACACCTTC.

The J gene is TRBJ1-2, the V gene TRBV9, with 7 bases that match TRBD1. With V trimmed by 4 bases and J by 4 bases, 10 bases remained unmatched. The CDR3 has 15 residues. Germline CDR1 is SGDLS and CDR2 is YYNGEE. The CDR3 DNA is TGTGCCAGCAGCTCCTTGGGACAGCTCCTCTATGGCTACACCTTC. It codes for CASSSLGQLLYGYTF.

In the case of this clone: Different DNA sequences within this sample yield the same CDR3. V and J are TRBV30 and TRBJ1-5; 7 bases are a match to TRBD1. J lost 5 bases, V lost 2 bases, and 3 bases had no gene match. Germline V gives CDR1 GTSNPN, CDR2 SVGIG (reference sequence). The CDR3 extends over 13 amino acids. The CDR3 is CAWSPGGDQPQHF. CDR3 nucleotide sequence: TGTGCCTGGAGTCCAGGGGGTGATCAGCCCCAGCATTTT.

This clone came up a few times. This chain connects TRBV7-3 to TRBJ2-1, with D possibly matching TRBD1 (5 bases). The CDR3 covers 15 residues. Germline CDR1 and CDR2: SGHTA and FQGTGA. V was cut by 5 bases and J by 0 bases, with 11 bases left in between. CDR3 loop: CASSKTGSSYNEQFF. The CDR3 coding sequence is TGTGCCAGCAGCAAAACAGGAAGCTCCTACAATGAGCAGTTCTTC.

This clone was observed a handful of times. V and J are TRBV5-8 and TRBJ2-3; 8 bases are a match to TRBD2. V lost 4 bases and J lost 2; bases outside the gene matches: 6. This CDR3 has 15 amino acids. Germline V gene lookup returns CDR1 SGHTS and CDR2 YDEGEE. As DNA, the CDR3 is TGTGCCAGCAGCCCGGGGGGGACTTTCACAGATACGCAGTATTTT. Translation gives CASSPGGTFTDTQYF.

The gene calls are TRBV30 and TRBJ1-5; tentative D call: TRBD1 (6 bases). The V and J ends lost 2 bases and 3 bases respectively, with 17 bases between them. The CDR3 sequence is 16 residues long. Germline-derived CDR1 and CDR2 are GTSNPN and SVGIG (reference sequence). The CDR3 here is CAWSLAGVNNNQPQHF. DNA of the CDR3: TGTGCCTGGAGTTTGGCAGGGGTAAATAACAATCAGCCCCAGCATTTT. The whole variable domain, remainder taken from reference TRBV30 and TRBJ1-5, is SQTIHQWPATLVQPVGSPLSLECTVEGTSNPNLYWYRQAAGRGLQLLFYSVGIGQISSEVPQNLSASRPQDRQFILSSKKLLLSDSGFYLCAWSLAGVNNNQPQHFGDGTRLSIL.

This clone appeared a few times. The chain is built from TRBV7-2 and TRBJ2-1; 11 nucleotides agree with TRBD2. V shed 6 bases and J 8 bases; nucleotides not matched to a gene: 3. The V gene's germline CDR1 is SGHTA and CDR2 FQGNSA. The CDR3 has 13 residues. DNA of the CDR3: TGTGCCAGCAGGACTAGCGGGACGCATGAGCAGTTCTTC. This sequence encodes CASRTSGTHEQFF.

The gene calls are TRBV7-2 and TRBJ2-1; D is undetermined. The CDR3 covers 16 residues. Trimming took 5 bases from V and 0 from J, leaving 14 bases between them. The germline V gene has CDR1 SGHTA and CDR2 FQGNSA. The CDR3 here is CASSPTRDSSYNEQFF. The CDR3 DNA follows: TGTGCCAGCAGCCCGACGAGAGATAGCTCCTACAATGAGCAGTTCTTC.

This clone was counted a few times. This rearrangement joins TRBV4-3 to TRBJ2-3; 8 bases are a match to TRBD2. V shed 1 base and J 1 base; nucleotides not matched to a gene: 10. The length of the CDR3 is 18 residues. The germline CDR1 and CDR2 sequences are LGHNA and YSLEER. The CDR3 nucleotides are TGCGCCAGCAGCCAAGGGCCAGGGACTAGATTAGGCACAGATACGCAGTATTTT. Its translation: CASSQGPGTRLGTDTQYF.

This clone was counted a few times. The gene calls are TRBV28 and TRBJ2-1, with D perhaps matching TRBD2 (6 bases). Germline-derived CDR1 and CDR2 are MDHEN and SYDVKM. Trimming left V 4 bases short and J 6 bases short, with 16 bases between. The CDR3 totals 15 residues. CDR3 sequence: CASSSRDGGRNEQFF. Here the CDR3 DNA reads TGTGCCAGCAGTTCCCGGGACGGAGGGCGCAATGAGCAGTTCTTC. The full variable domain, with the rest looked up from reference TRBV28 and TRBJ2-1, is DVKVTQSSRYLVKRTGEKVFLECVQDMDHENMFWYRQDPGLGLRLIYFSYDVKMKEKGDIPEGYSVSREKKERFSLILESASTNQTSMYLCASSSRDGGRNEQFFGPGTRLTVL.

This clone has only a few counts. The chain employs TRBV30 and TRBJ2-5; 8 bases are a match to TRBD1. V trimming: 7 bases; J trimming: 4 bases; junction bases outside the gene matches: 5. The CDR3 sequence is 12 residues long. The germline gives CDR1 GTSNPN, CDR2 SVGIG (reference sequence). Here the CDR3 reads CALSDRVETQYF. CDR3 bases: TGTGCCTTATCGGACAGGGTAGAGACCCAGTACTTC.

The V gene is TRBV29-1, the J gene TRBJ2-1; D is ambiguous. CDR1 SQVTM and CDR2 ANQGSEA come from the germline V gene. V lost 0 bases, J lost 0 bases, and 9 bases lay in between. CDR3 length: 15 amino acids. The CDR3, as DNA: TGCAGCGTTGAAGATATCGGCAGCTCCTACAATGAGCAGTTCTTC. This sequence encodes CSVEDIGSSYNEQFF.

This clone was detected only a few times. This chain joins TRBV7-9 and TRBJ1-3; no firm D call. The germline V gene has CDR1 SEHNR and CDR2 FQNEAQ (reference sequence). The CDR3 extends over 13 amino acids. V lost 6 bases, J lost 0 bases, and 6 bases lay in between. The CDR3 DNA reads TGTGCCAGCAGTCTCATCTCTGGAAACACCATATATTTT. Protein product: CASSLISGNTIYF.

This clone was seen only a few times. The chain employs TRBV15 and TRBJ1-5; no definite D call. CDR1 is LNHNV and CDR2 is YYDKDF in the germline V gene (reference sequence). Trimming removed 4 bases from V and 3 bases from J, with 10 bases in between. This CDR3 is 14 amino acids long. DNA of the CDR3: TGTGCCACCAGCACGTGGCCCATCAATCAGCCCCAGCATTTT. Its protein product is CATSTWPINQPQHF.

This clone was seen a few times. V gene TRBV5-1 combines with J gene TRBJ2-7, with 8 bases fitting TRBD1. Germline assignment: CDR1 SGHRS and CDR2 YFSETQ. The CDR3 extends over 14 amino acids. V dropped 0 bases and J dropped 5; count of bases not matched to a gene: 4. This CDR3 reads CASSLGQGTHEQYF. The CDR3 nucleotides read TGCGCCAGCAGCTTGGGACAGGGGACCCACGAGCAGTACTTC.

In this sample, this clone turned up a few times. The chain recombines TRBV19 with TRBJ2-1, with 8 nucleotides matching TRBD1. After removal of 5 bases from V and 4 bases from J, the junction contained 4 bases not matched to a gene. CDR3 length equals 14 residues. Germline V gene lookup returns CDR1 LNHDA and CDR2 SQIVND (reference sequence). DNA of the CDR3: TGTGCCAGTAGTGTCAGGGACAGGTACAATGAGCAGTTCTTC. Its protein is CASSVRDRYNEQFF.

This rearrangement joins TRBV11-3 to TRBJ1-1; 7 bases align to TRBD1. The V gene end was trimmed by 4 bases and the J gene end by 3 bases; junction bases not matched to a gene: 2. From germline, CDR1 is SGHNT and CDR2 YENEEA. The length of the CDR3 is 13 residues. Here the CDR3 DNA reads TGTGCCAGCAGCTCTGGACAGGACACTGAAGCTTTCTTT. Protein product: CASSSGQDTEAFF.

The V gene is TRBV5-1, the J gene TRBJ1-2; the D is unclear. CDR3 size: 13 residues. Germline V lookup: CDR1 SGHRS, CDR2 YFSETQ. V dropped 1 base and J dropped 3 bases, with 7 bases sitting between them. The CDR3 DNA sequence: TGCGCCAGCAGCTTGTACGAGGACTATGGCTACACCTTC. Its translation is CASSLYEDYGYTF.